This entry lists 17 T cell receptor beta chains sequenced from one sample in a study of shared clonotypes between healthy human individuals. Assay: immunoSEQ multiplex PCR; the TCRdb copy retains only in-frame clones and omits some. Here the sample spans about 2.4 million clones, about 92% being singletons. The material sequenced was naive CD4+ T cells sorted from blood. Specified subset: CD45RA+ positively selected. These receptors all come from a man aged 18-30 years in good health.

V usage is TRBV2 and J usage is TRBJ2-1, with 9 bases fitting TRBD1. In germline, CDR1 is SNHLY, CDR2 FYNNEI. This CDR3 is built from 15 residues. The trim removed 5 bases at V and 4 bases at J, leaving 6 bases unmatched. CDR3: CASSQDRGQYNEQFF. In DNA, the CDR3 is TGTGCCAGCAGTCAGGACAGGGGCCAGTACAATGAGCAGTTCTTC.

This chain connects TRBV6-1 to TRBJ2-7, with D maybe TRBD1 (6 bases). The CDR3 runs 12 residues. Trimming left V 4 bases short and J 6 bases short, with 10 bases between. Germline loops: CDR1 MNHNS, CDR2 SASEGT. The chain's CDR3 is CASSVQGFEQYF. The CDR3, as DNA: TGTGCCAGCAGTGTACAGGGATTCGAGCAGTACTTC.

The count of this clone is one. This chain connects TRBV6-5 to TRBJ2-7; a weak D match, TRBD1 (5 bases). Germline lookup yields CDR1 MNHEY and CDR2 SVGAGI. The CDR3 totals 12 residues. Trimming removed 6 bases at V and 3 bases at J, with 9 bases between. CDR3 loop: CASRADSYEQYF. CDR3 nucleotides: TGTGCCAGCAGGGCAGACAGCTACGAGCAGTACTTC.

This chain joins TRBV27 and TRBJ1-6, with a possible D match to TRBD1 (5 bases). Germline CDR1 is MNHEY and CDR2 is SMNVEV (reference sequence). V lost 4 bases to trimming and J lost 5 bases, with 15 bases between them. The CDR3 is 16 residues long. For the CDR3, the DNA is TGTGCCAGCAGTTCCTTGTCGGGGGAGCATAATTCACCCCTCCACTTT. Its translation: CASSSLSGEHNSPLHF.

V usage is TRBV10-2 and J usage is TRBJ1-2, with no clear D. This CDR3 is built from 13 residues. V was cut by 6 bases and J by 3 bases, with 11 bases left in between. CDR1 is WSHSY, CDR2 SAAADI, per germline. CDR3: CASRGVGYYGYTF. The CDR3 DNA follows: TGCGCCAGCAGGGGCGTCGGGTACTATGGCTACACCTTC.

The gene calls are TRBV30 and TRBJ1-1; possible D gene TRBD1, 6 bases. V was clipped by 5 bases and J by 0 bases, with 16 bases between them. CDR1 and CDR2 from the germline V gene are GTSNPN and SVGIG (reference sequence). This CDR3 has 15 residues. The CDR3 protein is CAWGALTGMNTEAFF. CDR3 bases: TGTGCCTGGGGGGCTTTGACAGGTATGAACACTGAAGCTTTCTTT.

Worth noting for this clone: Relative to the germline gene, one junction end is altered; a read error may explain this. The gene calls are TRBV5-4 and TRBJ1-2; D is possibly TRBD1 (5 bases). Germline CDR1 is SGHNT and CDR2 is YYREEE (reference sequence). This CDR3 is 14 amino acids long. The CDR3 region is CASSLDTYNYGYTF. CDR3 in DNA: TGTGCCAGCAGTTTGGACACCTATAACTATGGCTACACCTTC.

CDR3 sequence reads: CASSIAQGSSNQPQHF. Written as DNA, the CDR3 is TGTGCCAGTAGTATCGCACAGGGGTCGAGCAATCAGCCCCAGCATTTT. The genes are TRBV19 and TRBJ1-5; the match to TRBD1 covers 7 bases. V shed 3 bases, J shed 1 base, and the junction held 6 bases outside the gene matches. CDR3 size: 16 residues. Germline values: CDR1 LNHDA, CDR2 SQIVND (reference sequence). The entire variable domain, with the rest obtained from reference TRBV19 and TRBJ1-5, is as follows: DGGITQSPKYLFRKEGQNVTLSCEQNLNHDAMYWYRQDPGQGLRLIYYSQIVNDFQKGDIAEGYSVSREKKESFPLTVTSAQKNPTAFYLCASSIAQGSSNQPQHFGDGTRLSIL.

V and J are TRBV7-2 and TRBJ2-7; unclear D gene. Germline values: CDR1 SGHTA, CDR2 FQGNSA. This CDR3 is 13 amino acids long. Trimming pared 1 base from V and 3 bases from J, leaving 7 bases between. The CDR3 region is CASSLESYYEQYF. Written as DNA, the CDR3 is TGTGCCAGCAGCTTAGAGAGTTACTACGAGCAGTACTTC.

This clone was recorded a few times. The chain employs TRBV10-3 and TRBJ1-1; 7 bases align to TRBD1. The CDR3 loop spans 14 amino acids. Trimming took 3 bases from V and 4 from J; bases not matched to a gene: 5. Germline V lookup: CDR1 ENHRY, CDR2 SYGVKD. CDR3: CAISEDRAGTEAFF. DNA of the CDR3: TGTGCCATCAGTGAAGACAGGGCGGGCACTGAAGCTTTCTTT.

The chain is built from TRBV30 and TRBJ2-1, with D perhaps TRBD1 (5 bases). CDR3 length equals 12 residues. In germline, CDR1 is GTSNPN, CDR2 SVGIG (reference sequence). V was trimmed by 5 bases and J by 6 bases, leaving 11 bases between them. The CDR3 DNA reads as TGTGCCTGGGGGGCGGCCTTCAATGAGCAGTTCTTC. Amino acid sequence: CAWGAAFNEQFF.

This clone was seen only once. The chain couples TRBV2 to TRBJ1-1; a weak D match, TRBD1 (6 bases). V lost 0 bases and J 5 bases, leaving 13 bases between the germline ends. The germline V gene encodes CDR1 SNHLY and CDR2 FYNNEI. This CDR3 region has 15 residues. The CDR3 is CASSEARGGDTEAFF. The CDR3 DNA sequence: TGTGCCAGCAGTGAAGCTCGAGGGGGGGATACTGAAGCTTTCTTT.

This clone appeared a single time. The V gene is TRBV14, the J gene TRBJ2-1; D is uncertain. Germline CDR1 and CDR2: SGHDN and FVKESK. CDR3 length equals 15 residues. Trimming removed 4 bases from V and 8 bases from J, with 18 bases in between. CDR3 coding DNA: TGTGCCAGCAGCCTACGCTTGGACGCGAGACATGAGCAGTTCTTC. It specifies CASSLRLDARHEQFF.

The chain recombines TRBV7-2 with TRBJ1-5; the match to TRBD1 covers 7 bases. There are 13 residues in the CDR3. After removal of 3 bases from V and 6 bases from J, the junction contained 2 bases not matched to a gene. Germline CDR1 SGHTA, CDR2 FQGNSA. CDR3 coding DNA: TGTGCCAGCAGCTTCGACAGGGCTCAGCCCCAGCATTTT. Its protein is CASSFDRAQPQHF.

The V and J genes are TRBV6-5 and TRBJ1-2; weak D call: TRBD1 (6 bases). The V gene lost 5 bases and the J gene lost 4 bases, with 11 bases spanning the gap. CDR1 is MNHEY, CDR2 SVGAGI, per germline. The CDR3 runs to 13 residues. The CDR3 coding sequence is TGTGCCAGCAGTACGGACAGAATCTATGGCTACACCTTC. Its translation: CASSTDRIYGYTF.

This sequence joins TRBV7-2 and TRBJ2-3; 8 bases fit TRBD2. Germline values: CDR1 SGHTA, CDR2 FQGNSA. Trimming removed 7 bases from V and 4 bases from J; junction bases left unmatched: 19. The CDR3 totals 18 residues. The CDR3 reads CASTKRGASGFTADTQYF. The DNA for the CDR3 is TGTGCCAGCACCAAAAGGGGGGCTAGCGGGTTTACGGCAGATACGCAGTATTTT.

This clone appeared a few times. CDR3 sequence: CASSESSRGAFF. CDR3 coding DNA: TGCGCCAGCAGTGAGTCGTCGAGGGGGGCTTTCTTT. The chain couples TRBV10-1 to TRBJ1-1; weak D call: TRBD1 (6 bases). The germline V and J ends were trimmed by 0 bases and 11 bases, with 10 bases remaining between them. CDR1 and CDR2 (germline): WNHNN, SYGVQD (reference sequence). This CDR3 comprises 12 residues.